The clone carrying this TCR beta chain turned up a few times. Antigen: not known. The source of the sample is a study of T cell clonotyping in hematopoietic cell transplantation. Study-level findings and limits: No sorting was done, leaving CD4 and CD8 contributions mixed. At the given depth, recipient repertoires were over 95% de novo clonotypes. Pathologically expanded recipient clonotypes increased progressively from day 30 to day 180 as diversity fell.

Clones were sequenced by immunoSEQ multiplex PCR, and TCRdb holds only the in-frame ones, with some missing. The repertoire holds roughly 30,000 clones, with 90% to 95% as singletons. Germline V gene data show CDR1 as SEHNR and CDR2 as FQNEAQ (reference sequence). Trimming shortened V by 5 bases and J by 2 bases, and 15 bases separated the two germline ends. There are 16 residues in the CDR3. Samples: about 28 days before transplant, then days 30, 100 and 180 after. Specimen: PBMCs, collected 100 days after allogeneic stem cell transplant. This chain connects TRBV7-9 to TRBJ2-2; D is undetermined. The sequence was obtained from a female patient aged 50-59 years who had an allogeneic stem cell transplant from a related donor, so the T cells may come from the graft donor. Some clones in this sample may be carry-over from other donors' samples. This CDR3 reads CASSAQVQANTGELFF. DNA for the CDR3: TGTGCCAGCAGCGCGCAGGTCCAGGCTAACACCGGGGAGCTGTTTTTT.